This T cell receptor beta chain derives from a study of T cells after yellow fever vaccination. Study overall: Some fractions had low cell numbers, and these were prepared with SMART-Seq v4 Ultra Low Input.

Study findings and constraints: In FACS-sorted repertoires, abundant clonotypes from the bulk population could appear as contaminants. The CD4 and CD8 compartments had a small share of their clonotypes in common.

This CDR3 has 14 amino acids. V was trimmed by 5 bases and J by 1 base, leaving 12 bases between them. Germline V lookup: CDR1 SGHTA, CDR2 FQGNSA. The authors made TCR cDNA by 5'RACE template switching, adding a universal primer site and UMIs. TCRdb reprocessed the 5' RACE reads with MiXCR, giving one entry per CDR3 protein. The table has about 260,000 distinct CDR3 sequences, approximately 3.5% seen once. This clonotype was seen at least ten times. The antigen remains unidentified. Source: PBMCs, taken 15 days after the yellow fever booster vaccination. This receptor was taken from a man aged 18 to 29 who received the YFV17D yellow fever vaccine. The genes are TRBV7-2 and TRBJ2-7, with no clear D. The CDR3 DNA reads TGTGCCAGCAGCCCCCAAATGGTTTCCTACGAGCAGTACTTC. It yields the protein CASSPQMVSYEQYF.